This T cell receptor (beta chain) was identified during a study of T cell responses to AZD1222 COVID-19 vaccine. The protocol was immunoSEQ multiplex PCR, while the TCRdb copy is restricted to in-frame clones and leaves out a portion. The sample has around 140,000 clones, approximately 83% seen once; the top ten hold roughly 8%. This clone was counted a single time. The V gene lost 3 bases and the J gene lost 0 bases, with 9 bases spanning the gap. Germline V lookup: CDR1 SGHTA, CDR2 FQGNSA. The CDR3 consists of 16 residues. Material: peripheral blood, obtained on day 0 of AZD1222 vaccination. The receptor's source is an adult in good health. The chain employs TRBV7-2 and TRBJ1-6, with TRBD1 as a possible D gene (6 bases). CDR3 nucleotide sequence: TGTGCCAGCAGCTTTCCCAGGGGCTCCTATAATTCACCCCTCCACTTT. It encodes CASSFPRGSYNSPLHF.